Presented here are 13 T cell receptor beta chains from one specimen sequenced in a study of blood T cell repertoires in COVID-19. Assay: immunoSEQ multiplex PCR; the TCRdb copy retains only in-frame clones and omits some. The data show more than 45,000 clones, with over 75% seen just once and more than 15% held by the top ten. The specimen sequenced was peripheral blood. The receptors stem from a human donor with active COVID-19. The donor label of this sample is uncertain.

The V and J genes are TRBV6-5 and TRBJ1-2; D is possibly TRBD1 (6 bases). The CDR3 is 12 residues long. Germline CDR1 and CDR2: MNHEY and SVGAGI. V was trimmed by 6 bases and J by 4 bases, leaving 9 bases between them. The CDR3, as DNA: TGTGCCAGCAGACACAGGGCCTATGGCTACACCTTC. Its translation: CASRHRAYGYTF.

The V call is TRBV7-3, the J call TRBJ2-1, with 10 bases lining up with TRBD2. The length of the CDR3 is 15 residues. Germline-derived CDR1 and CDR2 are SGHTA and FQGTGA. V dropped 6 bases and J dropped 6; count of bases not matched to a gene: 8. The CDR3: CASRNSGGPVNEQFF. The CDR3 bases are TGTGCCAGCAGAAATAGCGGGGGGCCTGTCAATGAGCAGTTCTTC.

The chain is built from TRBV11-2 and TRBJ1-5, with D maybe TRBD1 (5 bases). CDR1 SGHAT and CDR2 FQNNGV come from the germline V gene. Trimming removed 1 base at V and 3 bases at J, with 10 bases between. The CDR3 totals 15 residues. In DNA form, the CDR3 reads TGTGCCAGCAGCTTAGCATCAGGGTCCAATCAGCCCCAGCATTTT. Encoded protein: CASSLASGSNQPQHF.

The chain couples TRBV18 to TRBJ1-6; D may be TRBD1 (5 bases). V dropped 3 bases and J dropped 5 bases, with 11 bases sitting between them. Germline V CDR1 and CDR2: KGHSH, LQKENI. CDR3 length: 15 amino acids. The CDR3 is CASSPSGGDNSPLHF. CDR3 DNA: TGTGCCAGCTCACCGAGCGGGGGAGATAATTCACCCCTCCACTTT.

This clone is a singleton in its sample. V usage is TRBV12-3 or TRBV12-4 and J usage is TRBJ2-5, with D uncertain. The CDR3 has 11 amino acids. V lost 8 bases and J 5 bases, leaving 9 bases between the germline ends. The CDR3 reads CASSTWETQYF. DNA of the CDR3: TGTGCCAGCTCAACATGGGAGACCCAGTACTTC.

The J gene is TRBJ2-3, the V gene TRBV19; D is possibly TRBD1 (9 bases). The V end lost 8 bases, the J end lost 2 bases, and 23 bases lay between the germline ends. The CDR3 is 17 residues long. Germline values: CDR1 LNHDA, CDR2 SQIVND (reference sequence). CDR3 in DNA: TGTGCCAGTTCGGGGGGGGACAGGGAGTACTCCACAGATACGCAGTATTTT. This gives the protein CASSGGDREYSTDTQYF.

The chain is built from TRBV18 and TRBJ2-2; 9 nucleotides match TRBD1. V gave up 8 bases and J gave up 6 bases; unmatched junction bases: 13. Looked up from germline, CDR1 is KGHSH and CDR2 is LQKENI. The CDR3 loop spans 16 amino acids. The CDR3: CASGTRQGEVAGELFF. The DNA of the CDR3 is TGTGCCAGCGGCACCAGACAGGGGGAGGTTGCCGGGGAGCTGTTTTTT.

The CDR3 here is CASSFGTGSGDEQYF. The CDR3 DNA reads TGTGCCAGCAGCTTTGGGACAGGGTCCGGGGACGAGCAGTACTTC. This chain links TRBV9 with TRBJ2-7, with 9 bases that match TRBD1. Trimming removed 4 bases from V and 5 bases from J; junction bases left unmatched: 10. The germline CDR1 and CDR2 sequences are SGDLS and YYNGEE. CDR3 length: 15 amino acids. Full variable domain (missing parts from reference TRBV9 and TRBJ2-7): DSGVTQTPKHLITATGQRVTLRCSPRSGDLSVYWYQQSLDQGLQFLIQYYNGEERAKGNILERFSAQQFPDLHSELNLSSLELGDSALYFCASSFGTGSGDEQYFGPGTRLTVT.

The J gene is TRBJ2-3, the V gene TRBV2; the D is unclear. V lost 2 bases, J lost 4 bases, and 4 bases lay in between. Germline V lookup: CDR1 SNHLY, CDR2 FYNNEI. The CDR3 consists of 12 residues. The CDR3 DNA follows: TGTGCCAGCAGTGAATCTTCAGATACGCAGTATTTT. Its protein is CASSESSDTQYF.

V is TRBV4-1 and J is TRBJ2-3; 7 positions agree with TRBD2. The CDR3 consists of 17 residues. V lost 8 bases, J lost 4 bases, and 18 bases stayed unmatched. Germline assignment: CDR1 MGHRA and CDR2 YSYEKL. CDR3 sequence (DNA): TGCGCCAGCTCACAAGAGGTGACTAGCAGTTTATCAGATACGCAGTATTTT. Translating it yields CASSQEVTSSLSDTQYF.

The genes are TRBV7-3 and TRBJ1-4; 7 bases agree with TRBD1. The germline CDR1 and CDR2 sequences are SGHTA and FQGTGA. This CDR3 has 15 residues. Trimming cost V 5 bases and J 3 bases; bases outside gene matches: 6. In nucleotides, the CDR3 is TGTGCCAGCAGCCCTGGGGGACAGCCTAATGAAAAACTGTTTTTT. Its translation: CASSPGGQPNEKLFF. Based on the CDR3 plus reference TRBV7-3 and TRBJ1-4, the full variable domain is GAGVSQTPSNKVTEKGKYVELRCDPISGHTALYWYRQSLGQGPEFLIYFQGTGAADDSGLPNDRFFAVRPEGSVSTLKIQRTERGDSAVYLCASSPGGQPNEKLFFGSGTQLSVL.

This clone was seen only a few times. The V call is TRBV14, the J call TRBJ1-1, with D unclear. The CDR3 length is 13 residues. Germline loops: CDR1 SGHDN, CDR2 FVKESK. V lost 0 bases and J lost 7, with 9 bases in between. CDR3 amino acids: CASSQDYRDEAFF. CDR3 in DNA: TGTGCCAGCAGCCAAGATTACAGAGATGAAGCTTTCTTT.

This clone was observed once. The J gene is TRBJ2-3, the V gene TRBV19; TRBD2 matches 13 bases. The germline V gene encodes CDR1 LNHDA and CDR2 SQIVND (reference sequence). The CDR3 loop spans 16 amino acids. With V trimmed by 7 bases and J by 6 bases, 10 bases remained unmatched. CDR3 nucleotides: TGTGCCAGTACTCCACTAGCGGGGGGGCCCGGGGATACGCAGTATTTT. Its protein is CASTPLAGGPGDTQYF. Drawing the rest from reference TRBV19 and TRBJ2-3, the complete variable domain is DGGITQSPKYLFRKEGQNVTLSCEQNLNHDAMYWYRQDPGQGLRLIYYSQIVNDFQKGDIAEGYSVSREKKESFPLTVTSAQKNPTAFYLCASTPLAGGPGDTQYFGPGTRLTVL.